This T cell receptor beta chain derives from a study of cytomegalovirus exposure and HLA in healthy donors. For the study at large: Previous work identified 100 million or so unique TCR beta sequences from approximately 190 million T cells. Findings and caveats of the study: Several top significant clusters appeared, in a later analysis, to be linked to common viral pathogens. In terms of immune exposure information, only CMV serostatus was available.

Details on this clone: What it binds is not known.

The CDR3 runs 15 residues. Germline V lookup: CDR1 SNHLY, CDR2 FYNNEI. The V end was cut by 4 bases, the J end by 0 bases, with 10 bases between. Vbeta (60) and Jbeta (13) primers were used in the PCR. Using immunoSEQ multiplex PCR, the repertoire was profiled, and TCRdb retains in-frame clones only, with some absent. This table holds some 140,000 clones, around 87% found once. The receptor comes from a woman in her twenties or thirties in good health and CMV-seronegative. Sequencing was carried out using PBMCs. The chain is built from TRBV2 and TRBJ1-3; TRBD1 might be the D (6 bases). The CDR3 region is CASSAGAPSGNTIYF. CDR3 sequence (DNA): TGTGCCAGCAGTGCAGGGGCCCCCTCTGGAAACACCATATATTTT. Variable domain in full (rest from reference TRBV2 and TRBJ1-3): EPEVTQTPSHQVTQMGQEVILRCVPISNHLYFYWYRQILGQKVEFLVSFYNNEISEKSEIFDDQFSVERPDGSNFTLKIRSTKLEDSAMYFCASSAGAPSGNTIYFGEGSWLTVV.